The clone carrying this TCR beta chain came up a few times. Its antigen remains unidentified. The beta constant-region primer was an equimolar mix of two oligonucleotides covering TRBC1 and TRBC2. Ligation attached a single-stranded oligonucleotide with a 12-nucleotide UMI and the SP2 primer to the cDNA 3' end. TCRdb reanalysed the UMI-ligation and nested PCR reads using MiXCR and keeps one entry per CDR3 protein. Among 23,000 or so distinct CDR3 sequences listed, 9.5% to 12% were seen once. The sample belongs to a study of naive and memory T cell subsets. The CDR3 loop spans 13 amino acids. Looked up from germline, CDR1 is LNHDA and CDR2 is SQIVND (reference sequence). The germline V and J ends were trimmed by 3 bases and 5 bases, with 8 bases remaining between them. Study-level points and caveats: In naive cells, over 95% of TCR sequences were seen only once.

The chain uses TRBV19 and TRBJ1-5; D gene ambiguous. Sequenced material: central memory CD8+ T cells from blood. The origin of this receptor is a human donor in good health. The CDR3 nucleotides are TGTGCCAGTAGTATGAGTCCAGATCAGCCCCAGCATTTT. Protein: CASSMSPDQPQHF.